The clone carrying this T cell receptor (beta chain) was detected many times. What it recognizes is unknown. The CDR3 has 17 residues. Germline CDR1 MDHEN, CDR2 SYDVKM. With 3 bases clipped from V and 10 bases from J, the junction kept 17 bases outside the gene matches. For TCR beta, libraries came from iRepertoire HTBI primers and Arm-PCR of CDR3 regions. TCRdb re-derived calls from the multiplex PCR reads in MiXCR, one entry per CDR3 protein. The sample gives hundreds of thousands of distinct CDR3 sequences, over 15% of which show up once; roughly 27% is in the top ten. These data belong to a study of regulatory T cells in long-lasting Graves disease. Findings and limits, study-wide: Under persistent disease, TRBV28, TRBJ1-2 and TRBJ2-5 were used preferentially. Tissue studied was limited to peripheral blood, excluding thyroid tissue.

Time point in this sample: newly diagnosed GD, antithyroid drugs for less than 3 months. Extracted PBMC RNA gave rise to the TCR library. The sample was also reused in another study, on T cells in Graves' hyperthyroidism and ophthalmopathy.

The clonotype comes from a man aged 35-49 years with Graves disease. This sequence joins TRBV28 and TRBJ2-1; 8 bases line up with TRBD2. Sequenced material: peripheral blood mononuclear cells (PBMCs), taken at new diagnosis, from a patient treated with antithyroid drugs. This chain's CDR3 is CASSFPPGRGALDEQFF. CDR3 in DNA: TGTGCCAGCAGTTTCCCCCCTGGGCGGGGGGCCCTTGACGAGCAGTTCTTC.